This TCR beta chain was identified during a study of T cells in Graves' hyperthyroidism and ophthalmopathy. The V gene lost 7 bases and the J gene lost 2 bases, with 14 bases spanning the gap. There are 14 residues in the CDR3. What was amplified from RNA transcripts were TCR beta CDR3 regions. First-round RT-PCR targeting the TCR CDR3 was performed with the HTBI primer set. TCRdb re-analysed the multiplex PCR reads in MiXCR, keeping a single row per CDR3 protein. The table includes about 400,000 distinct CDR3 sequences, more than 12% detected once. This clonotype occurred many times. The sample consisted of blood. The chain has TRBV12-3 or TRBV12-4 and TRBJ1-1, with D possibly matching TRBD1 (5 bases). The receptor was derived from a man in his fifties with Graves' ophthalmopathy. This CDR3 reads CASTMTRENTEAFF. CDR3 DNA sequence: TGTGCCAGCACCATGACCAGGGAAAACACTGAAGCTTTCTTT.